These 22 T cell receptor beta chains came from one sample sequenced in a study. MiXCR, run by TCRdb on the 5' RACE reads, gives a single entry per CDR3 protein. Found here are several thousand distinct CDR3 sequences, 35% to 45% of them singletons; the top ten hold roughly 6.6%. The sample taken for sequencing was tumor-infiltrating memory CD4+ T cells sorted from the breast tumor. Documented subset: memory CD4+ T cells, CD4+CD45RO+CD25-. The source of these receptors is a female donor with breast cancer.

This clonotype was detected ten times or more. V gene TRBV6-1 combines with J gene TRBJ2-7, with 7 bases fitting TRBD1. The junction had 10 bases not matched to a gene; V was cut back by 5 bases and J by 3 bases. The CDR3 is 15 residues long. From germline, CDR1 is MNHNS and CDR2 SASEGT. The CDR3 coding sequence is TGTGCCAGCAGTAACCACAGGGACAGTCTCTACGAGCAGTACTTC. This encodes CASSNHRDSLYEQYF.

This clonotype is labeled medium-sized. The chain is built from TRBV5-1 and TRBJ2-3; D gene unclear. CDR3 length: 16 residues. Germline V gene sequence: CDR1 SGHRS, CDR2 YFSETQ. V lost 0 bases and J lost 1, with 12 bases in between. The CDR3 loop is CASSLDRAKRTDTQYF. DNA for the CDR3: TGCGCCAGCAGCTTGGACCGAGCGAAACGCACAGATACGCAGTATTTT. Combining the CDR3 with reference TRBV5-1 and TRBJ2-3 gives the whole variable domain KAGVTQTPRYLIKTRGQQVTLSCSPISGHRSVSWYQQTPGQGLQFLFEYFSETQRNKGNFPGRFSGRQFSNSRSEMNVSTLELGDSALYLCASSLDRAKRTDTQYFGPGTRLTVL.

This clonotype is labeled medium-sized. CDR3 DNA: TGTGCCAGCAGTTACGGTGGGACGGGTCAAGAGACCCAGTACTTC. As protein: CASSYGGTGQETQYF. The V gene is TRBV6-2 or TRBV6-3, the J gene TRBJ2-5, with D tentatively TRBD1 or TRBD2 (5 bases each). With 2 bases removed from V and 2 bases from J, the gap between germline ends came to 12 bases. The length of the CDR3 is 15 residues. Germline V lookup: CDR1 MNHEY, CDR2 SVGEGT.

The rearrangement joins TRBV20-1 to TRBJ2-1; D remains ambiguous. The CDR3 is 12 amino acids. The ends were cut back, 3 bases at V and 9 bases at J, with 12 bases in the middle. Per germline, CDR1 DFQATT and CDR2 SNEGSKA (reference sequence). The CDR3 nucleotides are TGCAGTGCTAGTAGGGCGGCCCCTGAGCAGTTCTTC. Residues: CSASRAAPEQFF.

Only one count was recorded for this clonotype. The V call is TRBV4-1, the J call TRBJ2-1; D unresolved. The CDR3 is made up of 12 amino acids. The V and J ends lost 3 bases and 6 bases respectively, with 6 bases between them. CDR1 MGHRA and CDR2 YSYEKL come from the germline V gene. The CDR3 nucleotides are TGCGCCAGCAGCCACCTAACCAATGAGCAGTTCTTC. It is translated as CASSHLTNEQFF.

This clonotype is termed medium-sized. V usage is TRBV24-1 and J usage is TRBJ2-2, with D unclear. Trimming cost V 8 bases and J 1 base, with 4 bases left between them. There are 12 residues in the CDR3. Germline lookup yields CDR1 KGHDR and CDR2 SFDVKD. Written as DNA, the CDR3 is TGTGCCACCACCGAGAACACCGGGGAGCTGTTTTTT. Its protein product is CATTENTGELFF.

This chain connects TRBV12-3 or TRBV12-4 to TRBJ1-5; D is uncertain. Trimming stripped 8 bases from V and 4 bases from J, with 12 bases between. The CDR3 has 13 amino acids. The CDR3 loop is CASSPGENQPQHF. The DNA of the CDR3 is TGTGCCAGCTCCCCTGGGGAGAATCAGCCCCAGCATTTT.

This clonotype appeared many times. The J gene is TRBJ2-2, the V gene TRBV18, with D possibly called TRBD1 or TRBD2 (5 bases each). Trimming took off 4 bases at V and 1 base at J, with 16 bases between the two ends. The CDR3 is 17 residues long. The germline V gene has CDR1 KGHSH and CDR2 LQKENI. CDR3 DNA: TGTGCCAGCTCACGGGAGCCCCAGGGCGTGAACACCGGGGAGCTGTTTTTT. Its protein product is CASSREPQGVNTGELFF.

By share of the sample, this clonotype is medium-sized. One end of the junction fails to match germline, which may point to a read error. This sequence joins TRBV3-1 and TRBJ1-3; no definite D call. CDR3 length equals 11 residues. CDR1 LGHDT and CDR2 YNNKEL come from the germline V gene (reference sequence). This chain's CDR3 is CASSQDRDWHF. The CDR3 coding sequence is TGTGCCAGCAGCCAAGATCGAGACTGGCATTTT. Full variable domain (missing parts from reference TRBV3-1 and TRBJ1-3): DTAVSQTPKYLVTQMGNDKSIKCEQNLGHDTMYWYKQDSKKFLKIMFSYNNKELIINETVPNRFSPKSPDKAHLNLHINSLELGDSAVYFCASSQDRDWHFGEGSWLTVV.

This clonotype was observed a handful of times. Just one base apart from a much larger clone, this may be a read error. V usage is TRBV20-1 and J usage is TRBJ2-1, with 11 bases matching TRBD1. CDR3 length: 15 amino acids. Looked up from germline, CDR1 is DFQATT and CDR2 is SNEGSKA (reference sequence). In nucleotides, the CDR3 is TGCAGTGCTGCGGACGGACAGGGGGCATACAATGAGCAGTCCTTC. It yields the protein CSAADGQGAYNEQSF.

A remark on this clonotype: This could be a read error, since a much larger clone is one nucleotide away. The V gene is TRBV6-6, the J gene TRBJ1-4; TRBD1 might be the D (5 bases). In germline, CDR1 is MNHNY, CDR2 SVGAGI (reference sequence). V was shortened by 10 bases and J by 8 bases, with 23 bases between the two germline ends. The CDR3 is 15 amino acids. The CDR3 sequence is CATIEGLRGTEKLFF. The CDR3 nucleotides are TGTGCCACCATAGAAGGGCTACGGGGGACGGAAAAACTGTTTTTT.

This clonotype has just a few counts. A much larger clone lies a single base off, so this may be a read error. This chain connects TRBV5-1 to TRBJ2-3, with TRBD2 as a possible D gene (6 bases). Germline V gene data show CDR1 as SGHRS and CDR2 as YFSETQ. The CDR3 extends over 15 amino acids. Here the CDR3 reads CASTSSGVGTDTRYF. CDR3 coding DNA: TGCGCCAGCACCTCATCGGGGGTTGGCACAGATACGCGGTATTTT.

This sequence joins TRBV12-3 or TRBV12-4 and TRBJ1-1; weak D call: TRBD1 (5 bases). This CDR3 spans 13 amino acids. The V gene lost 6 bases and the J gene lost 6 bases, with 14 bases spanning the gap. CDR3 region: CASSPTGVAEAFF. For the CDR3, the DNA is TGTGCCAGCAGCCCCACAGGTGTGGCTGAAGCTTTCTTT.

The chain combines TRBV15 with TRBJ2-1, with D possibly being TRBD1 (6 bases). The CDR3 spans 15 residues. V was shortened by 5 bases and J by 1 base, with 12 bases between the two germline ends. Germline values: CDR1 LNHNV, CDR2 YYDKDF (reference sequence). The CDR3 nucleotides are TGTGCCACCAGCTTGGGGGCCGTTTCCTACAATGAGCAGTTCTTC. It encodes CATSLGAVSYNEQFF.

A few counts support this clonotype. CDR3 coding DNA: TGTGCCAGCAGCCCTACGTGGGACACTACCTACGAGCAGTACTTC. Translation gives CASSPTWDTTYEQYF. The chain recombines TRBV12-3 or TRBV12-4 with TRBJ2-7; D perhaps matches TRBD1 (6 bases). The CDR3 is 15 residues long. Trimming took 6 bases from V and 2 from J, leaving 17 bases between them.

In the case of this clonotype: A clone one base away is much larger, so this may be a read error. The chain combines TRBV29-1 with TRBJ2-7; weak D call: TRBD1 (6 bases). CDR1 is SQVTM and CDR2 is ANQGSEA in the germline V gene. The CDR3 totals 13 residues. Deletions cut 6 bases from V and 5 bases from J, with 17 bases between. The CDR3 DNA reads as TGCAGCGTGAAGACAGGTGTAGTGGACGAGCAGTACTTC. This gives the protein CSVKTGVVDEQYF.

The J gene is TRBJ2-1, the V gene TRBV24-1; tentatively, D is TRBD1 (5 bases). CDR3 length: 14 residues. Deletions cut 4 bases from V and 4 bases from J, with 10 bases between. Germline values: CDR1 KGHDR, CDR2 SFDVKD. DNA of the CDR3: TGTGCCACCAGTGACTCAACAGGATACAATGAGCAGTTCTTC. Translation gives CATSDSTGYNEQFF.

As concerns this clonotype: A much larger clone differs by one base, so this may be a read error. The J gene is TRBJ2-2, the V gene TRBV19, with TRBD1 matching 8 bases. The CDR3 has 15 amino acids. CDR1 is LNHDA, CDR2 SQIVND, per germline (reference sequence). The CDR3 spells CASGINRGYTGELFF. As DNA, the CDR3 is TGTGCCAGTGGTATAAACAGGGGGTACACCGGGGAGCTGTTTTTT.

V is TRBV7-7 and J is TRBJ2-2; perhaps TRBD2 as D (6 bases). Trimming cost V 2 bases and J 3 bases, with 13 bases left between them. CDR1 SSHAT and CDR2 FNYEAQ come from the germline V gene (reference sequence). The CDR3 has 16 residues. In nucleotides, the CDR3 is TGTGCCAGCAGCTTATACGGGGGTGCGCACACCGGGGAGCTGTTTTTT. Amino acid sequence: CASSLYGGAHTGELFF. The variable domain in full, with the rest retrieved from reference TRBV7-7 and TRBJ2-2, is GAGVSQSPRYKVTKRGQDVTLRCDPISSHATLYWYQQALGQGPEFLTYFNYEAQPDKSGLPSDRFSAERPEGSISTLTIQRTEQRDSAMYRCASSLYGGAHTGELFFGEGSRLTVL.

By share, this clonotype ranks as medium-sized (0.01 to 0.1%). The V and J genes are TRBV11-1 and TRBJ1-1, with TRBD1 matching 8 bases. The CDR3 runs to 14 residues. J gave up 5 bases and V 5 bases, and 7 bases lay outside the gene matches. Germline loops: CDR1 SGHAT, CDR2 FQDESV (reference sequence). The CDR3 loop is CASSTNRGRTEAFF. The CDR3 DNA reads TGTGCCAGCAGCACCAACAGGGGGAGGACTGAAGCTTTCTTT.

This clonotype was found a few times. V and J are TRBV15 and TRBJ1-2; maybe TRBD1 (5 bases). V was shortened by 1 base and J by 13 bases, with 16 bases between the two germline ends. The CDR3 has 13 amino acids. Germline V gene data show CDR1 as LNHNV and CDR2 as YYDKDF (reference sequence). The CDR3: CATSRAGAGHSTF. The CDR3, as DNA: TGTGCCACCAGCAGAGCCGGGGCAGGGCACTCCACCTTC.

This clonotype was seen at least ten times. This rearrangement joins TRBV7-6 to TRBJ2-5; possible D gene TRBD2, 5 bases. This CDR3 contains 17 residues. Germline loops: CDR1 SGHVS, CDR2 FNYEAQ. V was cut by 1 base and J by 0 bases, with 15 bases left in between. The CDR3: CASSLGASYSYQETQYF. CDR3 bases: TGTGCCAGCAGCTTAGGAGCTAGCTACTCGTACCAAGAGACCCAGTACTTC.